This T cell receptor beta chain originates from a study of blood T cell repertoires in COVID-19. Sequenced by immunoSEQ multiplex PCR; TCRdb stores in-frame clones only, minus some. The sample holds more than 100,000 clones, around 90% seen once. V lost 2 bases and J lost 5, with 15 bases in between. CDR3 length: 16 residues. Germline-derived CDR1 and CDR2 are LGHNA and YNFKEQ. Sequenced sample: peripheral blood. The TCR sequence derives from a woman aged 80 or older in a cohort sampled during active COVID-19. The rearrangement uses TRBV4-2 and TRBJ2-2, with a tentative D call TRBD1 (6 bases). Here the CDR3 reads CASSQPRGTGTGELFF. The CDR3 DNA sequence: TGTGCCAGCAGCCAACCCAGGGGTACAGGGACCGGGGAGCTGTTTTTT.